One and the same sample provided the 18 T cell receptor beta chains below, sequenced in a study of control samples from healthy donors and cancer patients. TCRdb's table, derived via immunoSEQ multiplex PCR, lists solely in-frame clones and lacks some. The sample holds 100,000 to 130,000 clones, around 80% seen once. The sample was blood. The source is a man aged 18-30 years in good health.

This clone was counted only a few times. CDR3 nucleotides: TGTGCCAGCAGCTTAGACAGTCCTGCAACTAATGAAAAACTGTTTTTT. Protein sequence: CASSLDSPATNEKLFF. The V call is TRBV7-6, the J call TRBJ1-4; unclear D gene. Trimming left V 1 base short and J 0 bases short, with 9 bases between. Germline assignment: CDR1 SGHVS and CDR2 FNYEAQ. The CDR3 loop spans 16 amino acids.

The rearrangement links TRBV27 to TRBJ2-2, with 8 bases fitting TRBD1. Losses at the gene ends were 3 bases for V and 4 bases for J; bases not matched to a gene: 4. Germline assignment: CDR1 MNHEY and CDR2 SMNVEV (reference sequence). The CDR3 is 15 residues long. The CDR3 region has the DNA TGTGCCAGCAGTTTCAGGGGGCCGTTCACCGGGGAGCTGTTTTTT. This gives the protein CASSFRGPFTGELFF.

Comment on this clone: The junction and the germline gene differ at one end; a read error may be behind it. The rearrangement uses TRBV11-2 and TRBJ1-1; D is unresolved. There are 13 residues in the CDR3. Germline loops: CDR1 SGHAT, CDR2 FQNNGV. As DNA, the CDR3 is TGTGCCAGCAGTTTAGCCCTGAACACTGAAGCTTTCTTT. Protein product: CASSLALNTEAFF.

The chain has TRBV4-3 and TRBJ2-7, with 12 bases lining up with TRBD2. There are 15 residues in the CDR3. V lost 1 base to trimming and J lost 4 bases; unmatched junction nucleotides: 2. Germline CDR1 and CDR2: LGHNA and YSLEER. The CDR3 bases are TGCGCCAGCAGCCAAGCTCTAGCGGGGGGGTACGAGCAGTACTTC. This codes for CASSQALAGGYEQYF.

Concerning this clone: Distinct nucleotide sequences in the sample also encode this CDR3. The chain has TRBV18 and TRBJ2-3; 8 bases align to TRBD1. Germline V gene lookup returns CDR1 KGHSH and CDR2 LQKENI. V dropped 4 bases and J dropped 1; count of bases not matched to a gene: 13. This CDR3 is 18 amino acids long. CDR3 DNA: TGTGCCAGCTCACTCGGACAGGGTGTCTTTAGGGGCACAGATACGCAGTATTTT. Translated, it gives CASSLGQGVFRGTDTQYF.

This sequence joins TRBV28 and TRBJ1-2; the D is unclear. Germline V lookup: CDR1 MDHEN, CDR2 SYDVKM. This CDR3 region has 14 residues. Trimming pared 6 bases from V and 0 bases from J, leaving 11 bases between. As DNA, the CDR3 is TGTGCCAGCAGCGATACCGGGACTAACTATGGCTACACCTTC. Translated: CASSDTGTNYGYTF.

V gene TRBV6-2 or TRBV6-3 combines with J gene TRBJ2-5, with no clear D. Germline values: CDR1 MNHEY, CDR2 SVGEGT. Trimming cost V 2 bases and J 4 bases, with 8 bases left between them. The length of the CDR3 is 13 residues. The CDR3 sequence: CASSYPQLETQYF. CDR3 in DNA: TGTGCCAGCAGTTACCCTCAATTAGAGACCCAGTACTTC.

This sequence joins TRBV19 and TRBJ1-2; D is unclear. CDR1 and CDR2 from the germline V gene are LNHDA and SQIVND (reference sequence). This CDR3 has 13 residues. Between the trimmed V and J ends, which lost 8 bases and 6 bases, there was a span of 16 bases. The CDR3 DNA is TGTGCCAGTCTGTCTCTAACAACTCATGGCTACACCTTC. Amino acid sequence: CASLSLTTHGYTF.

The rearrangement joins TRBV3-1 (or the pseudogene TRBV3-2) to TRBJ2-1; D may be TRBD2 (6 bases). V lost 4 bases and J 0 bases, leaving 7 bases between the germline ends. This CDR3 contains 14 residues. Germline V gene sequence: CDR1 LGHDT, CDR2 YNNKEL (reference sequence). The CDR3 spells CASSPAGSYNEQFF. Written as DNA, the CDR3 is TGTGCCAGCAGCCCAGCGGGCTCCTACAATGAGCAGTTCTTC.

The V and J genes are TRBV5-6 and TRBJ1-1, with TRBD1 matching over 7 bases. The germline CDR1 and CDR2 sequences are SGHDT and YYEEEE. V trimming: 5 bases; J trimming: 1 base; junction bases outside the gene matches: 5. The CDR3 consists of 14 residues. CDR3 DNA sequence: TGTGCCAGCAGTTTAGACAGGGCGAACACTGAAGCTTTCTTT. Protein: CASSLDRANTEAFF.

The V and J genes are TRBV4-1 and TRBJ2-3, with D possibly matching TRBD2 (7 bases). The CDR3 is made up of 16 amino acids. The germline V and J ends were trimmed by 4 bases and 3 bases, with 17 bases remaining between them. Germline CDR1 reads MGHRA; CDR2 reads YSYEKL. CDR3 nucleotides: TGCGCCAGCAGCCCTTTCGGGGGGCGTTGGACAGATACGCAGTATTTT. It specifies CASSPFGGRWTDTQYF.

The gene calls are TRBV29-1 and TRBJ1-5; D gene unclear. This CDR3 has 13 amino acids. The V and J ends lost 5 bases and 5 bases respectively, with 13 bases between them. Germline CDR1 reads SQVTM; CDR2 reads ANQGSEA. The CDR3 loop is CSVLGGLDQPQHF. Here the CDR3 DNA reads TGCAGCGTTCTCGGAGGTTTGGATCAGCCCCAGCATTTT.

This clone was counted a single time. The chain joins TRBV18 to TRBJ2-6, with a tentative D call TRBD2 (6 bases). Germline CDR1 reads KGHSH; CDR2 reads LQKENI. Deletions cut 3 bases from V and 1 base from J, with 7 bases between. The length of the CDR3 is 15 residues. CDR3 residues: CASSPGGSGANVLTF. The CDR3 coding sequence is TGTGCCAGCTCACCGGGAGGATCTGGGGCCAACGTCCTGACTTTC.

The CDR3 region has the DNA TGTGCCAGCAGCCTTCGAATGAGCGGGGGGGCCTTTCAGGCAGATACGCAGTATTTT. Residues: CASSLRMSGGAFQADTQYF. The chain combines TRBV3-1 (or the pseudogene TRBV3-2) with TRBJ2-3, with TRBD2 matching 10 bases. Germline V CDR1 and CDR2: LGHDT, YNNKEL (reference sequence). Trimming took 4 bases from V and 4 from J; bases not matched to a gene: 17. This CDR3 has 19 residues.

The genes are TRBV5-1 and TRBJ2-5; TRBD2 matches 9 bases. Unmatched junction bases numbered 9, after V lost 5 bases and J lost 4 bases. Germline values: CDR1 SGHRS, CDR2 YFSETQ. The CDR3 consists of 15 residues. The CDR3, as DNA: TGCGCCAGCAGGGAGGGGACTAGCTTTCGAGAGACCCAGTACTTC. Its protein is CASREGTSFRETQYF.

This clone occurred a few times. This sequence joins TRBV6-4 and TRBJ2-3; D is perhaps TRBD1 (6 bases). The germline V and J ends were trimmed by 5 bases and 5 bases, with 11 bases remaining between them. CDR3 length: 13 residues. CDR1 and CDR2 (germline): MRHNA, SNTAGT. CDR3: CASSNREEDTQYF. The CDR3 bases are TGTGCCAGCAGTAACAGGGAAGAAGATACGCAGTATTTT.

This chain uses TRBV6-5 with TRBJ2-7; 10 positions match TRBD1. V was pared by 4 bases and J by 4 bases, with 7 bases of the junction left unmatched. The CDR3 loop spans 15 amino acids. Germline V gives CDR1 MNHEY, CDR2 SVGAGI. The CDR3 is CASSLLGQGPYEQYV. CDR3 DNA sequence: TGTGCCAGCAGTTTGCTGGGACAGGGGCCATACGAGCAGTACGTC.

This sequence joins TRBV5-1 and TRBJ2-7; no clear D gene. This CDR3 is built from 16 residues. Trimming cost V 3 bases and J 3 bases, with 19 bases left between them. Germline assignment: CDR1 SGHRS and CDR2 YFSETQ. Here the CDR3 reads CASSYILDPGYYEQYF. For the CDR3, the DNA is TGCGCCAGCAGCTACATACTTGACCCCGGTTACTACGAGCAGTACTTC.